This TCR beta chain comes out of a study of T-cell memory formation after mild COVID-19. Study overall: Among the donors, TCR clusters were largely specific to each donor.

TCRalpha and TCRbeta libraries used 5'RACE with constant-segment primers and UMIs. TCRdb ran MiXCR on the 5' RACE reads and lists one entry per CDR3 protein. Altogether about 360,000 distinct CDR3 sequences are present, roughly an eighth being singletons, with the ten largest covering less than 25%. Study-level results: Contracting clones, day 15 to 85, had balanced CD4/CD8, and later expanders favored CD4+. That cross-reactive memory joined was suggested by some responding clones appearing in pre-infection memory.

With respect to this clonotype: Its antigen remains unidentified.

Per the germline V gene, CDR1 is SGHRS and CDR2 is YFSETQ. V lost 4 bases, J lost 5 bases, and 8 bases stayed unmatched. The CDR3 spans 15 residues. The sequence came from a man in his late teens or twenties who had mild COVID-19 (a few samples of this study predate the infection). Cell type and time point are not known. This chain joins TRBV5-1 and TRBJ2-5; TRBD2 agrees at 10 bases. Sequencing was done on a sample of PBMCs or a T cell subset sorted from them (not recorded which). CDR3 protein: CASSALAGGYETQYF. Written as DNA, the CDR3 is TGCGCCAGCAGCGCATTAGCGGGGGGTTATGAGACCCAGTACTTC.